This T cell receptor (beta chain) was profiled in a study of cytomegalovirus exposure and HLA in healthy donors. Study-level findings and limits: V- and J-gene trimming in TCR beta was tied to a missense DCLRE1C variant by an analysis performed later. While the bulk of TCR sequences proved rare, some public TCRs turned up in many donors. Sequencing depth across donors, presence/absence analyses assumed, was roughly uniform.

About this clone itself: The antigen is undetermined.

The PCR was carried out with 60 Vbeta primers and 13 Jbeta primers. This table comes from immunoSEQ multiplex PCR, and its TCRdb copy is limited to in-frame clones, with some not included. The sample shows around 85,000 clones, about 77% of them seen only once. This CDR3 is built from 18 residues. Trimming took 1 base from V and 0 from J; bases not matched to a gene: 7. Germline loops: CDR1 SGHVS, CDR2 FNYEAQ. The TCR sequence derives from a man aged 55 to 70 in good health and CMV-seronegative. The sample comprised PBMCs. The genes are TRBV7-6 and TRBJ2-2, with TRBD2 matching over 8 bases. The CDR3, as DNA: TGTGCCAGCAGCTTAGGTGCTAGCGGGTCCGCGAACACCGGGGAGCTGTTTTTT. Translating gives CASSLGASGSANTGELFF.